The 27 T cell receptor beta chains below all came from one sample that was sequenced in a study of cytomegalovirus exposure and HLA in healthy donors. 60 Vbeta and 13 Jbeta primers were used in PCR. Generated by immunoSEQ multiplex PCR, the TCRdb table keeps only in-frame clones and is missing some. Seen here are 170,000 or so clones, over 70% observed once, and the top ten hold over 3%. Sequences were obtained from PBMCs. These receptors all stem from a woman aged 45-59 years in good health and CMV-seropositive.

The chain is built from TRBV29-1 and TRBJ2-1; TRBD1 matches 8 bases. Germline trimming cut 2 bases from V and 4 bases from J; bases unmatched to any gene: 4. CDR1 SQVTM and CDR2 ANQGSEA come from the germline V gene. The CDR3 covers 14 residues. The CDR3 DNA is TGCAGCGTTGAAAAAGACAGGGGATACAATGAGCAGTTCTTC. This gives the protein CSVEKDRGYNEQFF.

J is TRBJ1-1 and V is TRBV19; TRBD1 is a possible D gene (6 bases). CDR1 and CDR2 from the germline V gene are LNHDA and SQIVND (reference sequence). The V end lost 8 bases, the J end lost 0 bases, and 19 bases lay between the germline ends. The CDR3 is 16 residues long. The CDR3 loop is CASGYGQKALNTEAFF. CDR3 nucleotides: TGTGCCAGTGGCTACGGACAGAAAGCACTGAACACTGAAGCTTTCTTT.

The chain carries TRBV23-1 and TRBJ2-1, with D perhaps matching TRBD1 (5 bases). TRBV23-1 is identified as an open reading frame with a role that is uncertain. This CDR3 comprises 16 residues. Deletions cut 4 bases from V and 2 bases from J, with 15 bases between. The chain's CDR3 is CASSLGPQCPYNEQFF. In nucleotides, the CDR3 is TGCGCCAGCAGTCTGGGGCCCCAGTGTCCCTACAATGAGCAGTTCTTC.

The rearrangement joins TRBV9 to TRBJ1-6; a weak D match, TRBD1 (6 bases). Germline V CDR1 and CDR2: SGDLS, YYNGEE. V was shortened by 4 bases and J by 5 bases, with 10 bases between the two germline ends. The CDR3 runs 14 residues. The CDR3 sequence: CASSRGDNNSPLHF. In nucleotides, the CDR3 is TGTGCCAGCAGCAGAGGGGACAATAATTCACCCCTCCACTTT.

This clone was observed a single time. The CDR3 DNA reads TGTGCCTGGAGTGGGGGACAGGGGGGAAACACAGATACGCAGTATTTT. Protein: CAWSGGQGGNTDTQYF. The V call is TRBV30, the J call TRBJ2-3; 11 positions match TRBD1. The J segment lost 2 bases and the V segment lost 1 base, leaving 5 bases of the junction unmatched. This CDR3 has 16 amino acids. CDR1 is GTSNPN and CDR2 is SVGIG in the germline V gene (reference sequence).

The rearrangement links TRBV28 to TRBJ1-1; tentative D call: TRBD1 (5 bases). Germline CDR1 and CDR2: MDHEN and SYDVKM. The CDR3 is made up of 13 amino acids. The V gene lost 3 bases and the J gene lost 5 bases, with 10 bases spanning the gap. CDR3 in amino acids: CASSFRGGTEAFF. The CDR3 DNA follows: TGTGCCAGCAGTTTTAGGGGAGGAACTGAAGCTTTCTTT.

The table lists this clone with a count of one. This chain links TRBV18 with TRBJ2-3; TRBD2 matches at 7 bases. The CDR3 has 13 amino acids. V lost 6 bases, J lost 2 bases, and 2 bases stayed unmatched. The V gene's germline CDR1 is KGHSH and CDR2 LQKENI. The CDR3 sequence is CASSGGPTDTQYF. The DNA for the CDR3 is TGTGCCAGCTCGGGAGGGCCCACAGATACGCAGTATTTT.

The chain has TRBV2 and TRBJ2-7; 9 positions match TRBD1. This CDR3 region has 12 residues. Trimming at V came to 5 bases and at J to 6 bases, leaving 2 bases not matched to a gene. Germline-derived CDR1 and CDR2 are SNHLY and FYNNEI. The CDR3 DNA follows: TGTGCCAGCAGTTGGACAGGGGTCGAGCAGTACTTC. It translates to CASSWTGVEQYF.

The V call is TRBV10-1, the J call TRBJ1-1; D is ambiguous. Per germline, CDR1 WNHNN and CDR2 SYGVQD (reference sequence). Trimming took off 2 bases at V and 1 base at J, with 14 bases between the two ends. The CDR3 loop spans 16 amino acids. The CDR3 reads CASSEGMRFGNTEAFF. The CDR3 region has the DNA TGCGCCAGCAGTGAGGGTATGCGTTTCGGGAACACTGAAGCTTTCTTT.

V gene TRBV9 combines with J gene TRBJ1-1; D unclear. The germline V gene encodes CDR1 SGDLS and CDR2 YYNGEE. The CDR3 covers 14 residues. With 7 bases removed from V and 5 bases from J, the gap between germline ends came to 18 bases. The CDR3 protein is CASYPDPTGTEAFF. The CDR3 coding sequence is TGTGCCAGCTACCCCGACCCAACGGGGACTGAAGCTTTCTTT. The variable domain in full, with the rest retrieved from reference TRBV9 and TRBJ1-1, is DSGVTQTPKHLITATGQRVTLRCSPRSGDLSVYWYQQSLDQGLQFLIQYYNGEERAKGNILERFSAQQFPDLHSELNLSSLELGDSALYFCASYPDPTGTEAFFGQGTRLTVV.

The gene calls are TRBV7-9 and TRBJ2-3; TRBD1 matches 11 bases. V dropped 3 bases and J dropped 3; count of bases not matched to a gene: 5. The germline CDR1 and CDR2 sequences are SEHNR and FQNEAQ (reference sequence). The CDR3 runs 16 residues. The chain's CDR3 is CASSLRRDRGTDTQYF. CDR3 coding DNA: TGTGCCAGCAGCTTGCGACGGGACAGGGGGACAGATACGCAGTATTTT. The full variable domain, in which reference TRBV7-9 and TRBJ2-3 provide the parts outside the CDR3, is DTGVSQNPRHKITKRGQNVTFRCDPISEHNRLYWYRQTLGQGPEFLTYFQNEAQLEKSRLLSDRFSAERPKGSFSTLEIQRTEQGDSAMYLCASSLRRDRGTDTQYFGPGTRLTVL.

The chain has TRBV19 and TRBJ2-2, with 8 bases matching TRBD2. Trimming cost V 7 bases and J 4 bases; bases outside gene matches: 8. Germline V lookup: CDR1 LNHDA, CDR2 SQIVND (reference sequence). This CDR3 is built from 15 residues. CDR3: CASNQRGRPTGELFF. The DNA for the CDR3 is TGTGCCAGTAATCAGCGGGGGCGCCCCACCGGGGAGCTGTTTTTT.

This clone has more than one count but fewer than ten. The chain links TRBV7-6 to TRBJ1-2; no reliable D call. Trimming removed 2 bases at V and 0 bases at J, with 10 bases between. The length of the CDR3 is 15 residues. CDR1 is SGHVS, CDR2 FNYEAQ, per germline. The CDR3 DNA is TGTGCCAGCAGCTTATACAGAGATTCTAACTATGGCTACACCTTC. It is translated as CASSLYRDSNYGYTF.

The genes are TRBV6-1 and TRBJ1-1, with D unresolved. Germline CDR1 is MNHNS and CDR2 is SASEGT. V was shortened by 6 bases and J by 1 base, with 9 bases between the two germline ends. The CDR3 is made up of 13 amino acids. Here the CDR3 reads CASSEAENTEAFF. The CDR3 DNA is TGTGCCAGCAGCGAGGCTGAGAACACTGAAGCTTTCTTT.

This sequence joins TRBV18 and TRBJ1-1; 7 nucleotides align to TRBD1. The CDR3 is made up of 15 amino acids. Germline V gene data show CDR1 as KGHSH and CDR2 as LQKENI. Germline trimming cut 6 bases from V and 1 base from J; bases unmatched to any gene: 8. The CDR3 spells CASSPEQGRNTEAFF. Here the CDR3 DNA reads TGTGCCAGCTCGCCGGAACAGGGGAGGAACACTGAAGCTTTCTTT.

The rearrangement uses TRBV7-9 and TRBJ1-5; D is perhaps TRBD1 (6 bases). This CDR3 spans 16 amino acids. V was pared by 4 bases and J by 2 bases, with 15 bases between. Germline V lookup: CDR1 SEHNR, CDR2 FQNEAQ (reference sequence). CDR3 bases: TGTGCCAGCAGCTCCGGCGCTGCAGGGGGCAATCAGCCCCAGCATTTT. Its protein is CASSSGAAGGNQPQHF. The full variable domain, its missing parts supplied by reference TRBV7-9 and TRBJ1-5, is DTGVSQNPRHKITKRGQNVTFRCDPISEHNRLYWYRQTLGQGPEFLTYFQNEAQLEKSRLLSDRFSAERPKGSFSTLEIQRTEQGDSAMYLCASSSGAAGGNQPQHFGDGTRLSIL.

The chain links TRBV19 to TRBJ1-1; tentatively, D is TRBD1 (6 bases). Trimming cost V 0 bases and J 4 bases, with 15 bases left between them. Germline V gene sequence: CDR1 LNHDA, CDR2 SQIVND (reference sequence). This CDR3 is 16 amino acids long. The chain's CDR3 is CASSIDPLIRGTEAFF. CDR3 nucleotides: TGTGCCAGTAGTATAGATCCTCTGATCAGGGGCACTGAAGCTTTCTTT.

The rearrangement links TRBV5-1 to TRBJ2-2; 10 bases fit TRBD2. Germline-derived CDR1 and CDR2 are SGHRS and YFSETQ. The CDR3 runs 15 residues. J lost 6 bases, V lost 1 base, and 3 bases had no gene match. The CDR3: CASSLLAGEPGELFF. CDR3 nucleotide sequence: TGCGCCAGCAGCTTGCTAGCGGGGGAGCCCGGGGAGCTGTTTTTT.

This chain uses TRBV7-3 with TRBJ2-5; 7 bases agree with TRBD2. The V gene's germline CDR1 is SGHTA and CDR2 FQGTGA. The CDR3 has 14 amino acids. With 2 bases clipped from V and 5 bases from J, the junction kept 5 bases outside the gene matches. CDR3 in DNA: TGTGCCAGCAGCTTAGGGGGGGTTGGGGAGACCCAGTACTTC. Its translation is CASSLGGVGETQYF.

The V call is TRBV4-3, the J call TRBJ1-1; D may be TRBD1 (6 bases). V was pared by 2 bases and J by 1 base, with 17 bases between. This CDR3 comprises 17 residues. Germline V gene lookup returns CDR1 LGHNA and CDR2 YSLEER. This CDR3 reads CASSQRSGGLRNTEAFF. The CDR3, as DNA: TGCGCCAGCAGCCAAAGGTCGGGGGGCCTAAGGAACACTGAAGCTTTCTTT.

The V gene is TRBV2, the J gene TRBJ1-6, with a weak D call TRBD1 (6 bases). The CDR3 contains 15 residues. The germline V gene has CDR1 SNHLY and CDR2 FYNNEI. V lost 6 bases, J lost 9 bases, and 18 bases lay in between. For the CDR3, the DNA is TGTGCCAGCAGAGACAGGACAGCTCTGGCTTCACCCCTCCACTTT. Encoded protein: CASRDRTALASPLHF.

This clone has more than one count but fewer than ten. The chain recombines TRBV28 with TRBJ1-3, with TRBD1 identical over 10 bases. CDR3 length: 16 residues. Germline V gene lookup returns CDR1 MDHEN and CDR2 SYDVKM. V was clipped by 1 base and J by 2 bases; unmatched bases: 2. CDR3 region: CASSLFGQGAGNTIYF. CDR3 coding DNA: TGTGCCAGCAGTTTATTTGGACAGGGGGCTGGAAACACCATATATTTT.

The chain recombines TRBV6-4 with TRBJ1-5, with D perhaps matching TRBD1 (5 bases). CDR1 and CDR2 (germline): MRHNA, SNTAGT. This CDR3 spans 15 amino acids. V lost 11 bases and J lost 0, with 17 bases in between. CDR3 nucleotide sequence: TGTGCCGGACCCCGGCCCCAGGGTAGCAATCAGCCCCAGCATTTT. Translated: CAGPRPQGSNQPQHF.

The V call is TRBV18, the J call TRBJ1-2; 9 bases line up with TRBD1. Per the germline V gene, CDR1 is KGHSH and CDR2 is LQKENI. The V gene end was trimmed by 2 bases and the J gene end by 1 base; junction bases not matched to a gene: 5. This CDR3 comprises 16 residues. The CDR3 DNA reads TGTGCCAGCTCACCAGGTGGACAGGGGAATAACTATGGCTACACCTTC. This sequence encodes CASSPGGQGNNYGYTF.

The chain carries TRBV6-5 and TRBJ1-1; 9 nucleotides align to TRBD1. The CDR3 extends over 14 amino acids. With V trimmed by 2 bases and J by 10 bases, 8 bases remained unmatched. Germline V lookup: CDR1 MNHEY, CDR2 SVGAGI. CDR3 loop: CASSYPGGQGLAFF. CDR3 coding DNA: TGTGCCAGCAGTTACCCGGGGGGACAGGGTCTAGCTTTCTTT.

As regards this clone: Sequence at one end of the junction differs from germline and may be a read error. CDR3 amino acids: CASSQEGRGNSQYF. The CDR3 coding sequence is TGCGCCAGCAGCCAAGAAGGCAGGGGCAACAGTCAGTACTTC. V gene TRBV4-1 combines with J gene TRBJ2-4; possible D gene TRBD1, 6 bases. CDR3 length equals 14 residues. The V gene's germline CDR1 is MGHRA and CDR2 YSYEKL.

The J gene is TRBJ2-7, the V gene TRBV5-6; 7 bases line up with TRBD2. The CDR3 extends over 16 amino acids. V dropped 3 bases and J dropped 4; count of bases not matched to a gene: 13. The germline V gene has CDR1 SGHDT and CDR2 YYEEEE. The CDR3 region has the DNA TGTGCCAGCAGCTCGGGGGGTAGAGCTGGGGGTTACGAGCAGTACTTC. Its protein is CASSSGGRAGGYEQYF.